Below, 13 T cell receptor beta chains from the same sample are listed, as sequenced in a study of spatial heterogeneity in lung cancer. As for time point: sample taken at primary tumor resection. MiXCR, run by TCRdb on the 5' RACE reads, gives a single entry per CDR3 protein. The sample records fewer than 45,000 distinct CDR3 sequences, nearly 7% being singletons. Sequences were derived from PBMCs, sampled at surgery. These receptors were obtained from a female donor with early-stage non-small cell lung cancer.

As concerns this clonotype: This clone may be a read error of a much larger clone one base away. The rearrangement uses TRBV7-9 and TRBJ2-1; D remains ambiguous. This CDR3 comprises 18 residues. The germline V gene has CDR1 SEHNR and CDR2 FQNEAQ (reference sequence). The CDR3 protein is CAGSQSRSGMNNYNEQFF. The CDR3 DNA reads TGTGCCGGCAGCCAAAGCCGCTCAGGTATGAACAACTACAATGAGCAGTTCTTC.

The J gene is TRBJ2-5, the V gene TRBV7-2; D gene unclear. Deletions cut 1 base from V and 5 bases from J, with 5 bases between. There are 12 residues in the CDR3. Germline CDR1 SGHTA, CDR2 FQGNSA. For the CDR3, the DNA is TGTGCCAGCAGCTTAGACCGGGAGACCCAGTACTTC. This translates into CASSLDRETQYF.

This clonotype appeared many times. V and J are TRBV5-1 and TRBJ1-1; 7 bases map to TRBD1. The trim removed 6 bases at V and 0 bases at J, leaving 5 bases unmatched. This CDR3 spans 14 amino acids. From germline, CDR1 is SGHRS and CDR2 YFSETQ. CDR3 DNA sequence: TGCGCCAGCACCCTGACAGGGATGAACACTGAAGCTTTCTTT. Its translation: CASTLTGMNTEAFF.

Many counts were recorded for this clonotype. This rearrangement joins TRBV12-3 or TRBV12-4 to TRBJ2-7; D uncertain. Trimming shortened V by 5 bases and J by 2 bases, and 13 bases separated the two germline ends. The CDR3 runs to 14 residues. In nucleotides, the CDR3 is TGTGCCAGCAGTCCCCGGGTGCAGCCCTACGAGCAGTACTTC. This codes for CASSPRVQPYEQYF.

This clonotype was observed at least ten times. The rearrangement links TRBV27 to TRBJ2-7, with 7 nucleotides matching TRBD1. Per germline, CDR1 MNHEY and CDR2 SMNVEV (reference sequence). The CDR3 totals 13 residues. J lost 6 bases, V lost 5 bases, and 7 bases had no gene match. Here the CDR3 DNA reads TGTGCCAGCAGTACAGGGGACACAAGCGAGCAGTACTTC. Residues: CASSTGDTSEQYF.

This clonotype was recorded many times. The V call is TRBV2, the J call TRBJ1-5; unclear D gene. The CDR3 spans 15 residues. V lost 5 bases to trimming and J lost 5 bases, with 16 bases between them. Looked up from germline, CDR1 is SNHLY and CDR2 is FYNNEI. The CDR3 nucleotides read TGTGCCAGCAGTCAAGACGGGCTACGGTATCAGCCCCAGCATTTT. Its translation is CASSQDGLRYQPQHF.

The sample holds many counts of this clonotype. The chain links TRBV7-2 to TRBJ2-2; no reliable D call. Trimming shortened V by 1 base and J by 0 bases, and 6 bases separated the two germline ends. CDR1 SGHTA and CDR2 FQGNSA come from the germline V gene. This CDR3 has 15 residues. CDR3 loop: CASSLEGANTGELFF. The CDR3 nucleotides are TGTGCCAGCAGCTTAGAGGGTGCGAACACCGGGGAGCTGTTTTTT.

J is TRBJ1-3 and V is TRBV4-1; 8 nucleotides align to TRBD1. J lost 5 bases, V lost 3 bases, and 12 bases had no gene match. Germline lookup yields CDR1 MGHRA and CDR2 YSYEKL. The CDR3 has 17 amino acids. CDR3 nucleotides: TGCGCCAGCAGCCACGATTGGGGACAGGTCGGAAGAAACACCATATATTTT. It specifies CASSHDWGQVGRNTIYF.

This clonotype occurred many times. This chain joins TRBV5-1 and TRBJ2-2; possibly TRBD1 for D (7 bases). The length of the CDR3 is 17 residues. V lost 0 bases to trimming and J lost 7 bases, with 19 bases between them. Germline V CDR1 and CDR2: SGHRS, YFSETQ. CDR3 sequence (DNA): TGCGCCAGCAGCTTGGCCACGACAGGGAGGAATAGCGGGGAGCTGTTTTTT. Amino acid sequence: CASSLATTGRNSGELFF.

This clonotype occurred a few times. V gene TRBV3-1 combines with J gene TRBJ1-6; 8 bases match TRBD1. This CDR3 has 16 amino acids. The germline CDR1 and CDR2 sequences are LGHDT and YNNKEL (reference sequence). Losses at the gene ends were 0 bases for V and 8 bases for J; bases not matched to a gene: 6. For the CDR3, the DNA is TGTGCCAGCAGCCAAGATCTCAGGGGGCGTCATTCACCCCTCCACTTT. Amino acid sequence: CASSQDLRGRHSPLHF.

CDR3: CASSHVGGNSPLHF. The CDR3 DNA reads TGTGCCAGCAGCCACGTCGGCGGTAATTCACCCCTCCACTTT. The chain recombines TRBV4-2 with TRBJ1-6, with D unclear. CDR3 length: 14 residues. Per the germline V gene, CDR1 is LGHNA and CDR2 is YNFKEQ. V dropped 3 bases and J dropped 6 bases, with 9 bases sitting between them.

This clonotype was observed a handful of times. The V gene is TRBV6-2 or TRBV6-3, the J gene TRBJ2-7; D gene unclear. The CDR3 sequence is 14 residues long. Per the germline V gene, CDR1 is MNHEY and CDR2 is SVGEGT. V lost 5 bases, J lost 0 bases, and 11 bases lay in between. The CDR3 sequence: CASSGRLSSYEQYF. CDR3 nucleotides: TGTGCCAGCAGTGGAAGGCTGAGCTCCTACGAGCAGTACTTC.

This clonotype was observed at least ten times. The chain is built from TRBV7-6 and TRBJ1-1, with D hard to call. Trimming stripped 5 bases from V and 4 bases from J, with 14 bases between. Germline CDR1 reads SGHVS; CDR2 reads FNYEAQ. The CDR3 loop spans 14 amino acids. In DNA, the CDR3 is TGTGCCAGCAGCAACCAATTTATGGGCACTGAAGCTTTCTTT. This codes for CASSNQFMGTEAFF. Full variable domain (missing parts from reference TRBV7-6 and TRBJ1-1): GAGVSQSPRYKVTKRGQDVALRCDPISGHVSLYWYRQALGQGPEFLTYFNYEAQQDKSGLPNDRFSAERPEGSISTLTIQRTEQRDSAMYRCASSNQFMGTEAFFGQGTRLTVV.